Given below is one T cell receptor (beta chain) in context. Assignments of participants to cohorts depended upon their own reported clinical history. The CDR3 is 15 residues long. Deletions cut 0 bases from V and 7 bases from J, with 14 bases between. Germline values: CDR1 SGHRS, CDR2 YFSETQ. This specimen belongs to a study of blood T cell repertoires in COVID-19. Study as a whole: Both acute and convalescent COVID-19 samples were obtained from the United States, Italy and Spain. Nucleic acid was either cDNA or gDNA, and it came from T cells, B-cell-depleted T cells, or PBMCs.

Profiling relied on immunoSEQ multiplex PCR, and the TCRdb table lists in-frame clones only, not all of them. Of 280,000 or so clones in the sample, over 85% were seen once. This chain uses TRBV5-1 with TRBJ2-1; D possibly corresponds to TRBD1 (6 bases). The sequenced material came from PBMCs or T cells enriched from blood (not recorded which). The sequence came from a woman aged 45-65 years who had been exposed to COVID-19. The CDR3 here is CASSLVGTLDNEQFF. The CDR3 nucleotides read TGCGCCAGCAGCTTGGTCGGGACATTAGATAATGAGCAGTTCTTC.